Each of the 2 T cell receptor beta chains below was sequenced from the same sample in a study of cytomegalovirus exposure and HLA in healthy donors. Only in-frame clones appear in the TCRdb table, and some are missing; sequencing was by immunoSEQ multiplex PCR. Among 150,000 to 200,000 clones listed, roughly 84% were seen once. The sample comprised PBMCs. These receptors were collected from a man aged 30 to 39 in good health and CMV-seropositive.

CDR3 DNA sequence: TGTGCCAGCAGTGACTCGAGGCAGGGGAAAGAGACCCAGTACTTC. As protein: CASSDSRQGKETQYF. The V gene is TRBV6-4, the J gene TRBJ2-5, with D perhaps matching TRBD1 (6 bases). The CDR3 sequence is 15 residues long. V was pared by 0 bases and J by 3 bases, with 11 bases between. Germline values: CDR1 MRHNA, CDR2 SNTAGT.

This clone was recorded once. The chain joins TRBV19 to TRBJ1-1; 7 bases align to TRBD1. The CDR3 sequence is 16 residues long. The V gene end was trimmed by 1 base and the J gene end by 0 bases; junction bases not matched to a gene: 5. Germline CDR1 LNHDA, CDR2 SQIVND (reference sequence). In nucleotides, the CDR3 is TGTGCCAGTAGTATAGGTAACAGGGGTTTGAACACTGAAGCTTTCTTT. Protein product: CASSIGNRGLNTEAFF.